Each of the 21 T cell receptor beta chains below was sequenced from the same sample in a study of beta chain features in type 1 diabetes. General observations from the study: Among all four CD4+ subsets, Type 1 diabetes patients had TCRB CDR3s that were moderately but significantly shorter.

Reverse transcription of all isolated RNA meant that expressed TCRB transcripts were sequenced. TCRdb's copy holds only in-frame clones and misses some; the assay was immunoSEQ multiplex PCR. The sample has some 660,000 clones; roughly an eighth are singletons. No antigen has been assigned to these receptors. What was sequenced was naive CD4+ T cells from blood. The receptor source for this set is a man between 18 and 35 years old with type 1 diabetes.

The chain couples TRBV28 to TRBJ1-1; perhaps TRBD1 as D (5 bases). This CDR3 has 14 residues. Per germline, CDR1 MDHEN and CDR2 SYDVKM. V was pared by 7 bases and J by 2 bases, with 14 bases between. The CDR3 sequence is CASKSGTVNTEAFF. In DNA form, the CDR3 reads TGTGCCAGCAAATCCGGGACGGTAAACACTGAAGCTTTCTTT.

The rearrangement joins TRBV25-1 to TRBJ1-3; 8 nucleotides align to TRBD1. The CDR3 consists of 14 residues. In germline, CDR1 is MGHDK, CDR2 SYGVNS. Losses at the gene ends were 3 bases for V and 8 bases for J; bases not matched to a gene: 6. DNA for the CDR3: TGTGCCAGCAGTGATGGGACAGGCTCAGACACCATATATTTT. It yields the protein CASSDGTGSDTIYF. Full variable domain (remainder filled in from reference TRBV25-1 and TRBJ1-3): EADIYQTPRYLVIGTGKKITLECSQTMGHDKMYWYQQDPGMELHLIHYSYGVNSTEKGDLSSESTVSRIRTEHFPLTLESARPSHTSQYLCASSDGTGSDTIYFGEGSWLTVV.

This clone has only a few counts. CDR3: CAWTPVGDGYTF. The CDR3 region has the DNA TGTGCCTGGACCCCCGTGGGGGATGGCTACACCTTC. The V gene is TRBV30, the J gene TRBJ1-2, with a tentative D call TRBD1 (5 bases). V lost 4 bases to trimming and J lost 6 bases, with 12 bases between them. Germline V gene data show CDR1 as GTSNPN and CDR2 as SVGIG (reference sequence). The CDR3 runs 12 residues.

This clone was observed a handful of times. CDR3 sequence reads: CASSLGTSAPREQFF. The CDR3 nucleotides are TGTGCCAGCAGCCTAGGGACTAGCGCACCGAGGGAGCAGTTCTTC. The rearrangement links TRBV14 to TRBJ2-1; TRBD2 aligns across 10 bases. V shed 4 bases and J 10 bases; nucleotides not matched to a gene: 10. From germline, CDR1 is SGHDN and CDR2 FVKESK. CDR3 size: 15 residues.

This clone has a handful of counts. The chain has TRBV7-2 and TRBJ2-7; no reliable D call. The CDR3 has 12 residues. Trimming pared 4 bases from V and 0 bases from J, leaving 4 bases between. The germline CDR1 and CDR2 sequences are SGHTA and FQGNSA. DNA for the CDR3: TGTGCCAGCAGCTCGCACTCCTACGAGCAGTACTTC. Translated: CASSSHSYEQYF.

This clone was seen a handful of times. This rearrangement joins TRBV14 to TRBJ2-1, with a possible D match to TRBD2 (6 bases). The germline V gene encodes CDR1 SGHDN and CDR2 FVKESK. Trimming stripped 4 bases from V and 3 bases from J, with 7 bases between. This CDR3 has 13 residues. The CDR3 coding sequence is TGTGCCAGCAGCCCGGGACTCTACAATGAGCAGTTCTTC. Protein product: CASSPGLYNEQFF.

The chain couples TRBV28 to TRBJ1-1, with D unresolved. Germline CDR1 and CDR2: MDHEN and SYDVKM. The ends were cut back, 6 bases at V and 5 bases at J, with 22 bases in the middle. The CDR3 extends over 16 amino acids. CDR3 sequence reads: CASSPAQVGRMTEAFF. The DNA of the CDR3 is TGTGCCAGCAGCCCTGCCCAGGTAGGGAGGATGACTGAAGCTTTCTTT.

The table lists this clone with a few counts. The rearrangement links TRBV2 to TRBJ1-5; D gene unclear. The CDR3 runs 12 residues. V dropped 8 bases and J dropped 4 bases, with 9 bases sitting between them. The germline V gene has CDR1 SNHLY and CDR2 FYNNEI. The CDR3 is CASEGDNQPQHF. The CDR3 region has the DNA TGTGCCAGCGAAGGTGATAATCAGCCCCAGCATTTT.

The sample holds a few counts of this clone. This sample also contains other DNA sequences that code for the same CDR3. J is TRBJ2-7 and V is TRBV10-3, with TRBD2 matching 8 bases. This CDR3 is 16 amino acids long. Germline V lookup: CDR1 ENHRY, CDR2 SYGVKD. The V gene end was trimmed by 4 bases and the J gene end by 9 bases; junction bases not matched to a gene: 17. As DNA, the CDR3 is TGTGCCATCAGTGGGCCGGGCGGGTCCCCGGGAGGGCCGCAGTACTTC. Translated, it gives CAISGPGGSPGGPQYF.

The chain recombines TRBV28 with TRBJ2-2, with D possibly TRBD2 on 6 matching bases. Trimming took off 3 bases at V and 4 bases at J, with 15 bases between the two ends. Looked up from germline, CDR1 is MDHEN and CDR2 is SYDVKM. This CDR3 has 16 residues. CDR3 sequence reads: CASSFAGNEGTGELFF. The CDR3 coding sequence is TGTGCCAGCAGTTTTGCGGGGAATGAGGGCACCGGGGAGCTGTTTTTT.

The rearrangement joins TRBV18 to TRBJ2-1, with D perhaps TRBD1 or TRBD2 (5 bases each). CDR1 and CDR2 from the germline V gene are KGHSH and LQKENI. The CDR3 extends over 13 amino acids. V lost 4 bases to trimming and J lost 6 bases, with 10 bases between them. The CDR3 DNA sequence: TGTGCCAGCTCACTGGGACCAAGCAATGAGCAGTTCTTC. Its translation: CASSLGPSNEQFF.

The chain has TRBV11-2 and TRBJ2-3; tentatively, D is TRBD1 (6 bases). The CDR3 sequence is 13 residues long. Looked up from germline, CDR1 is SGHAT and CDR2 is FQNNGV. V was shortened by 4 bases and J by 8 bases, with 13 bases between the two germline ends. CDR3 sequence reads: CASSSIGTPTQYF. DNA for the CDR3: TGTGCCAGCAGCTCGATCGGGACACCTACGCAGTATTTT.

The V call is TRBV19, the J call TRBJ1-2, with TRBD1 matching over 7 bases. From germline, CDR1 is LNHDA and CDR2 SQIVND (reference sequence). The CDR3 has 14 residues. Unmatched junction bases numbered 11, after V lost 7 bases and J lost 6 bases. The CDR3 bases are TGTGCCAGTACCAACGACAGGGAATATGATGGCTACACCTTC. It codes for CASTNDREYDGYTF.

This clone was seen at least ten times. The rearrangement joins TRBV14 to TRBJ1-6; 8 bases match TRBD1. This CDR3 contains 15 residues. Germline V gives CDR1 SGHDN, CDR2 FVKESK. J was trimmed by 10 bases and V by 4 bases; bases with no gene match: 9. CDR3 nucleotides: TGTGCCAGCAGCCCGACAGGGGAGGGGTGGTCACCCCTCCACTTT. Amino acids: CASSPTGEGWSPLHF. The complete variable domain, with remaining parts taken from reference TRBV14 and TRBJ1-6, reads EAGVTQFPSHSVIEKGQTVTLRCDPISGHDNLYWYRRVMGKEIKFLLHFVKESKQDESGMPNNRFLAERTGGTYSTLKVQPAELEDSGVYFCASSPTGEGWSPLHFGNGTRLTVT.

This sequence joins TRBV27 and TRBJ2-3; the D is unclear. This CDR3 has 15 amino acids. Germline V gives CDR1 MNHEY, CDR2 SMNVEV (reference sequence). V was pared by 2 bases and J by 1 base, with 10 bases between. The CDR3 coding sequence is TGTGCCAGCAGTTTACAGGTTTTGGGCACAGATACGCAGTATTTT. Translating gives CASSLQVLGTDTQYF.

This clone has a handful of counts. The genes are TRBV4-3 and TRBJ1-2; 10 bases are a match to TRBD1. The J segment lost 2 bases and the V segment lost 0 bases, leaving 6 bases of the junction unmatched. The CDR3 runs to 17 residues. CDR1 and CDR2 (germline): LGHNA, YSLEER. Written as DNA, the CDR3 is TGCGCCAGCAGCCAAGAACCCGTGGGACAGGGGAACTATGGCTACACCTTC. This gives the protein CASSQEPVGQGNYGYTF.

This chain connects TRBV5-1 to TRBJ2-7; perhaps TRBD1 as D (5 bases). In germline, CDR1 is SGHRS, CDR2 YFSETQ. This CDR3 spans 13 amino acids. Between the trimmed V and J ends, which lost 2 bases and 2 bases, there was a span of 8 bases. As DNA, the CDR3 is TGCGCCAGCAGCTTCGACAGAACCTACGAGCAGTACTTC. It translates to CASSFDRTYEQYF. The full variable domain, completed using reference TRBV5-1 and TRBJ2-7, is KAGVTQTPRYLIKTRGQQVTLSCSPISGHRSVSWYQQTPGQGLQFLFEYFSETQRNKGNFPGRFSGRQFSNSRSEMNVSTLELGDSALYLCASSFDRTYEQYFGPGTRLTVT.

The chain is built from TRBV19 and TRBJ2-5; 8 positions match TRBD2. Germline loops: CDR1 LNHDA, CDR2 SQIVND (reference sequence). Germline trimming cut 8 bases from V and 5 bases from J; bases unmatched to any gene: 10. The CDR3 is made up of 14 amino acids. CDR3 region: CASRREASGETQYF. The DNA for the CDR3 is TGTGCCAGTCGGCGGGAAGCTAGCGGGGAGACCCAGTACTTC.

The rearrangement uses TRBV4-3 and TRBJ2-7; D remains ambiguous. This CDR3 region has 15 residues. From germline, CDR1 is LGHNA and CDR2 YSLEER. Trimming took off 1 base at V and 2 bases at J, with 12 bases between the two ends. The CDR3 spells CASSQGHSATYEQYF. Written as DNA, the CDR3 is TGCGCCAGCAGCCAAGGACACTCTGCCACCTACGAGCAGTACTTC.

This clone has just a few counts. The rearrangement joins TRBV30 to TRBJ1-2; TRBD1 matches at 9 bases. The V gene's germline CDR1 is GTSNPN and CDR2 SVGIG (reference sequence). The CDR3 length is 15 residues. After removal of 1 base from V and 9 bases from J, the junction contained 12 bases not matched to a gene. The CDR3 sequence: CAWSGSPRTGASYTF. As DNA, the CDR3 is TGTGCCTGGAGTGGCAGCCCCCGGACAGGGGCGAGCTACACCTTC.

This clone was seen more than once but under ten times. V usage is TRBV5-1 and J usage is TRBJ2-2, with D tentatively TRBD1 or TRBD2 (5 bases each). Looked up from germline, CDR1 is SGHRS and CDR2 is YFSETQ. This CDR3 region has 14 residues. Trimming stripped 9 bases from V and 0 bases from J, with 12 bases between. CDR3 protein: CATELGANTGELFF. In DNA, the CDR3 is TGCGCCACCGAATTGGGGGCGAACACCGGGGAGCTGTTTTTT. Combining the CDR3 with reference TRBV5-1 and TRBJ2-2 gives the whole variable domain KAGVTQTPRYLIKTRGQQVTLSCSPISGHRSVSWYQQTPGQGLQFLFEYFSETQRNKGNFPGRFSGRQFSNSRSEMNVSTLELGDSALYLCATELGANTGELFFGEGSRLTVL.